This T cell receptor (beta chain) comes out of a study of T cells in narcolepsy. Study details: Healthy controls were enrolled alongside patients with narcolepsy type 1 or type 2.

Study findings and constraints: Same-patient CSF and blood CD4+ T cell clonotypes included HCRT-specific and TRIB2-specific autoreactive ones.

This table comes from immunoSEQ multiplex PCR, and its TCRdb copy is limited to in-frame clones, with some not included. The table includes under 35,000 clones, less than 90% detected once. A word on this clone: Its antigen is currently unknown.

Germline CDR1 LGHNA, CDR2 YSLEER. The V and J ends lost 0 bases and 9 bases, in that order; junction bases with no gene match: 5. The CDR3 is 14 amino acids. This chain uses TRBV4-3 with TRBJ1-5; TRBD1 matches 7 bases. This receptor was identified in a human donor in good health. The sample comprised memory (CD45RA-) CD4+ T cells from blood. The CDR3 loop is CASSQDAGGRPQHF. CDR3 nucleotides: TGCGCCAGCAGCCAAGATGCAGGGGGGAGGCCCCAGCATTTT.